The clone carrying this T cell receptor (beta chain) showed up many times. Its antigen is not known. Using RNA transcripts as the source, TCR beta CDR3 regions were amplified. The study used the HTBI primer set for a first-round RT-PCR of the TCR CDR3. TCRdb passed the multiplex PCR reads through MiXCR, listing each CDR3 protein once. The profile shows 200,000 or so distinct CDR3 sequences, about a sixth of them singletons. From germline, CDR1 is GTSNPN and CDR2 SVGIG (reference sequence). The CDR3 totals 16 residues. With V trimmed by 2 bases and J by 3 bases, 9 bases remained unmatched. The data were taken from a study of T cells in Graves' hyperthyroidism and ophthalmopathy. The wider study: Peripheral blood sampling occurred at initial diagnosis, before any treatment. Overall study results and limits: Most thyroid clonotypes expanded above 0.001 were also detected in blood. Ophthalmopathy was told apart from stable hyperthyroidism by a 13 V-J model.

Input material: blood. This sequence was found in a woman aged 45-65 years with Graves' hyperthyroidism. The V call is TRBV30, the J call TRBJ2-1, with TRBD2 identical over 8 bases. The CDR3 reads CAWSRGGSGGYNEQFF. The CDR3 DNA reads TGTGCCTGGAGTAGAGGGGGGAGCGGGGGCTACAATGAGCAGTTCTTC.